One and the same sample provided the 28 T cell receptor beta chains below, sequenced in a study of T cell changes during pregnancy in multiple sclerosis. Using immunoSEQ multiplex PCR, the repertoire was profiled, and TCRdb retains in-frame clones only, with some absent. Of 40,000 or so clones detected, 90% to 95% appear once; the ten largest clones hold around 0.64%. The input for sequencing was CD4+ T cells from peripheral blood mononuclear cells, taken in the third trimester of pregnancy. The receptors derive from a female donor with multiple sclerosis, enrolled in a pregnancy study.

This clone was counted only a few times. This chain uses TRBV10-3 with TRBJ1-5; 9 bases align to TRBD1. V dropped 6 bases and J dropped 5; count of bases not matched to a gene: 2. Germline CDR1 is ENHRY and CDR2 is SYGVKD. CDR3 length equals 13 residues. The CDR3 loop reads CAIRDRGDQPQHF. DNA for the CDR3: TGTGCCATCAGGGACAGGGGAGATCAGCCCCAGCATTTT.

The genes are TRBV19 and TRBJ1-2; 10 bases map to TRBD1. Trimming removed 6 bases from V and 7 bases from J; junction bases left unmatched: 8. Germline-derived CDR1 and CDR2 are LNHDA and SQIVND (reference sequence). The CDR3 loop spans 14 amino acids. CDR3 in amino acids: CASSLRQGAVGYTF. As DNA, the CDR3 is TGTGCCAGTAGCCTACGACAGGGGGCGGTTGGCTACACCTTC.

This rearrangement joins TRBV7-2 to TRBJ1-6; D is possibly TRBD1 (6 bases). The CDR3 totals 19 residues. The V end was cut by 2 bases, the J end by 0 bases, with 17 bases between. CDR1 SGHTA and CDR2 FQGNSA come from the germline V gene. In DNA form, the CDR3 reads TGTGCCAGCAGCTTATTGGGGGCCGGGGCCCTCTCCTATAATTCACCCCTCCACTTT. This sequence encodes CASSLLGAGALSYNSPLHF.

The chain is built from TRBV5-1 and TRBJ2-2; 9 bases are a match to TRBD1. The CDR3 contains 18 residues. The germline V gene encodes CDR1 SGHRS and CDR2 YFSETQ. After removal of 0 bases from V and 1 base from J, the junction contained 7 bases not matched to a gene. The CDR3 is CASSLAGTGRGNTGELFF. The CDR3 nucleotides read TGCGCCAGCAGCTTGGCCGGGACAGGGAGAGGGAACACCGGGGAGCTGTTTTTT.

As DNA, the CDR3 is TGTGCCAGCAGTGACACAGGGCGGACTGAAGCTTTCTTT. Translated: CASSDTGRTEAFF. The V call is TRBV6-6, the J call TRBJ1-1; D possibly corresponds to TRBD1 (6 bases). The CDR3 extends over 13 amino acids. The V and J ends lost 5 bases and 5 bases respectively, with 12 bases between them. Germline-derived CDR1 and CDR2 are MNHNY and SVGAGI (reference sequence).

This clone is a singleton in its sample. The chain carries TRBV10-1 and TRBJ2-3; 10 bases fit TRBD1. Germline values: CDR1 WNHNN, CDR2 SYGVQD (reference sequence). CDR3 length equals 16 residues. The V segment lost 6 bases and the J segment 5 bases; nucleotides outside the gene matches: 11. CDR3 region: CASSAGDRGIKDTQYF. CDR3 coding DNA: TGCGCCAGCAGCGCCGGGGACAGGGGAATCAAAGATACGCAGTATTTT.

This chain joins TRBV6-1 and TRBJ2-2, with a possible D match to TRBD1 (5 bases). Per germline, CDR1 MNHNS and CDR2 SASEGT. CDR3 size: 14 residues. V gave up 8 bases and J gave up 3 bases, with 13 bases separating them. The CDR3 bases are TGTGCCAGCCAGCTTTGGGGCTACACCGGGGAGCTGTTTTTT. Translating gives CASQLWGYTGELFF.

The gene calls are TRBV27 and TRBJ2-6; D is unclear. V was trimmed by 1 base and J by 0 bases, leaving 13 bases between them. Germline assignment: CDR1 MNHEY and CDR2 SMNVEV (reference sequence). The CDR3 is made up of 18 amino acids. The CDR3 nucleotides are TGTGCCAGCAGTTTATTGATCGAGTTCCTCTCTGGGGCCAACGTCCTGACTTTC. Its protein product is CASSLLIEFLSGANVLTF. Complete variable domain (other parts from reference TRBV27 and TRBJ2-6): EAQVTQNPRYLITVTGKKLTVTCSQNMNHEYMSWYRQDPGLGLRQIYYSMNVEVTDKGDVPEGYKVSRKEKRNFPLILESPSPNQTSLYFCASSLLIEFLSGANVLTFGAGSRLTVL.

The genes are TRBV9 and TRBJ2-2; D call uncertain. From germline, CDR1 is SGDLS and CDR2 YYNGEE. The CDR3 has 14 amino acids. With 0 bases removed from V and 6 bases from J, the gap between germline ends came to 9 bases. CDR3 region: CASSVEPRAGELFF. CDR3 nucleotide sequence: TGTGCCAGCAGCGTAGAACCACGGGCCGGGGAGCTGTTTTTT.

The rearrangement uses TRBV7-9 and TRBJ1-5, with D uncertain. Germline CDR1 reads SEHNR; CDR2 reads FQNEAQ (reference sequence). CDR3 length equals 14 residues. V dropped 1 base and J dropped 2 bases, with 6 bases sitting between them. CDR3 sequence reads: CASSLGRGNQPQHF. CDR3 nucleotide sequence: TGTGCCAGCAGCTTAGGTCGAGGCAATCAGCCCCAGCATTTT.

The chain recombines TRBV28 with TRBJ1-3, with no clear D. The CDR3 spans 16 residues. CDR1 is MDHEN, CDR2 SYDVKM, per germline. Trimming shortened V by 0 bases and J by 0 bases, and 9 bases separated the two germline ends. This CDR3 is CASSLWAGSSGNTIYF. The CDR3 DNA follows: TGTGCCAGCAGTTTATGGGCAGGCAGCTCTGGAAACACCATATATTTT.

This sequence joins TRBV6-6 and TRBJ1-5; 9 bases are shared with TRBD1. The CDR3 is 15 amino acids. After removal of 5 bases from V and 0 bases from J, the junction contained 2 bases not matched to a gene. Germline values: CDR1 MNHNY, CDR2 SVGAGI (reference sequence). The CDR3 nucleotides read TGTGCCAGCAGTCGGGACAGGGATAGCAATCAGCCCCAGCATTTT. It yields the protein CASSRDRDSNQPQHF.

The genes are TRBV2 and TRBJ2-7; 9 bases agree with TRBD1. J lost 3 bases, V lost 8 bases, and 8 bases had no gene match. Germline CDR1 and CDR2: SNHLY and FYNNEI. The CDR3 has 14 residues. CDR3 amino acids: CASQTTGQGYEQYF. The DNA for the CDR3 is TGTGCCAGCCAAACGACGGGACAGGGCTACGAGCAGTACTTC.

V is TRBV2 and J is TRBJ1-3, with TRBD1 as a possible D gene (5 bases). The ends were cut back, 1 base at V and 5 bases at J, with 15 bases in the middle. Germline assignment: CDR1 SNHLY and CDR2 FYNNEI. The CDR3 sequence is 16 residues long. The CDR3 sequence: CASSEEGFQARNTIYF. The CDR3 coding sequence is TGTGCCAGCAGTGAAGAGGGGTTCCAGGCTCGAAACACCATATATTTT.

Notes on this clone: This sample also contains other DNA sequences that code for the same CDR3. This chain uses TRBV5-1 with TRBJ2-5; 10 nucleotides match TRBD2. CDR1 and CDR2 from the germline V gene are SGHRS and YFSETQ. V was clipped by 0 bases and J by 5 bases; unmatched bases: 7. The CDR3 sequence is 16 residues long. The CDR3 loop reads CASSLEVAGGWETQYF. In nucleotides, the CDR3 is TGCGCCAGCAGCTTGGAGGTAGCGGGGGGCTGGGAGACCCAGTACTTC. Full variable domain (outside the CDR3, taken from reference TRBV5-1 and TRBJ2-5): KAGVTQTPRYLIKTRGQQVTLSCSPISGHRSVSWYQQTPGQGLQFLFEYFSETQRNKGNFPGRFSGRQFSNSRSEMNVSTLELGDSALYLCASSLEVAGGWETQYFGPGTRLLVL.

The chain links TRBV10-3 to TRBJ2-7, with D perhaps matching TRBD1 (6 bases). The CDR3 extends over 16 amino acids. V dropped 2 bases and J dropped 0 bases, with 14 bases sitting between them. CDR1 ENHRY and CDR2 SYGVKD come from the germline V gene. The CDR3 bases are TGTGCCATCAGTGAGCCCGGGACAAGAAGCTCCTACGAGCAGTACTTC. Amino acids: CAISEPGTRSSYEQYF.

This chain links TRBV19 with TRBJ1-5; 9 bases are shared with TRBD1. The CDR3 is made up of 15 amino acids. Trimming cost V 4 bases and J 1 base; bases outside gene matches: 2. Germline assignment: CDR1 LNHDA and CDR2 SQIVND (reference sequence). CDR3 coding DNA: TGTGCCAGTAGTAGGGACAGGGCAAGCAATCAGCCCCAGCATTTT. This translates into CASSRDRASNQPQHF.

The chain couples TRBV11-2 to TRBJ1-2; D is uncertain. CDR3 length: 16 amino acids. The V gene lost 5 bases and the J gene lost 4 bases, with 20 bases spanning the gap. Germline values: CDR1 SGHAT, CDR2 FQNNGV. This CDR3 reads CASSSLRGSVLYGYTF. The CDR3 bases are TGTGCCAGCAGCAGCCTACGGGGTTCAGTTCTCTATGGCTACACCTTC. Based on the CDR3 plus reference TRBV11-2 and TRBJ1-2, the full variable domain is EAGVAQSPRYKIIEKRQSVAFWCNPISGHATLYWYQQILGQGPKLLIQFQNNGVVDDSQLPKDRFSAERLKGVDSTLKIQPAKLEDSAVYLCASSSLRGSVLYGYTFGSGTRLTVV.

The J gene is TRBJ1-2, the V gene TRBV5-1; 7 nucleotides agree with TRBD1. CDR1 and CDR2 (germline): SGHRS, YFSETQ. This CDR3 has 16 residues. V was clipped by 4 bases and J by 4 bases; unmatched bases: 13. The CDR3 DNA is TGCGCCAGCAGCATCGGACAGGCTCGGCTCACCTATGGCTACACCTTC. Its protein is CASSIGQARLTYGYTF.

The chain uses TRBV7-6 and TRBJ2-5, with TRBD1 as a possible D gene (6 bases). The V gene lost 2 bases and the J gene lost 1 base, with 11 bases spanning the gap. Germline CDR1 reads SGHVS; CDR2 reads FNYEAQ. CDR3 length equals 15 residues. CDR3 residues: CASSLRDNFQETQYF. The CDR3 DNA reads TGTGCCAGCAGCTTAAGGGACAACTTCCAAGAGACCCAGTACTTC. Filled out from reference TRBV7-6 and TRBJ2-5, the complete variable domain reads GAGVSQSPRYKVTKRGQDVALRCDPISGHVSLYWYRQALGQGPEFLTYFNYEAQQDKSGLPNDRFSAERPEGSISTLTIQRTEQRDSAMYRCASSLRDNFQETQYFGPGTRLLVL.

This chain connects TRBV11-3 to TRBJ2-3; no clear D gene. This CDR3 has 14 amino acids. Germline V gene lookup returns CDR1 SGHNT and CDR2 YENEEA. V dropped 4 bases and J dropped 0 bases, with 8 bases sitting between them. The CDR3 protein is CASSSRSSTDTQYF. The CDR3 DNA reads TGTGCCAGCAGCTCTAGATCGAGCACAGATACGCAGTATTTT.

CDR3 residues: CASSFAAQSSTDTQYF. CDR3 DNA sequence: TGTGCCAGCAGTTTCGCCGCCCAGTCGAGCACAGATACGCAGTATTTT. This chain joins TRBV6-5 and TRBJ2-3; D is undetermined. The CDR3 is made up of 16 amino acids. CDR1 and CDR2 from the germline V gene are MNHEY and SVGAGI. With 4 bases removed from V and 0 bases from J, the gap between germline ends came to 14 bases.

The genes are TRBV7-2 and TRBJ2-3; TRBD2 matches at 7 bases. Germline V gene data show CDR1 as SGHTA and CDR2 as FQGNSA. After removal of 4 bases from V and 2 bases from J, the junction contained 9 bases not matched to a gene. This CDR3 spans 16 amino acids. CDR3 in DNA: TGTGCCAGCAGCTGGAGAGCGGGACGATCCACAGATACGCAGTATTTT. This encodes CASSWRAGRSTDTQYF.

V and J are TRBV2 and TRBJ2-1; the D gene is possibly TRBD1 (5 bases). Germline lookup yields CDR1 SNHLY and CDR2 FYNNEI. Trimming shortened V by 9 bases and J by 0 bases, and 12 bases separated the two germline ends. CDR3 size: 14 residues. CDR3 nucleotide sequence: TGTGCCAGTCAACAGGAGAGCTCCTACAATGAGCAGTTCTTC. As protein: CASQQESSYNEQFF. Full variable domain (remainder filled in from reference TRBV2 and TRBJ2-1): EPEVTQTPSHQVTQMGQEVILRCVPISNHLYFYWYRQILGQKVEFLVSFYNNEISEKSEIFDDQFSVERPDGSNFTLKIRSTKLEDSAMYFCASQQESSYNEQFFGPGTRLTVL.

The sample holds one count of this clone. This CDR3 is also generated by other DNA sequences in the sample. The chain combines TRBV6-5 with TRBJ2-1; tentatively, D is TRBD1 (6 bases). Germline V gene data show CDR1 as MNHEY and CDR2 as SVGAGI. There are 13 residues in the CDR3. V was pared by 6 bases and J by 4 bases, with 10 bases between. The CDR3 nucleotides read TGTGCCAGCAGACAGGGCCTTTACAATGAGCAGTTCTTC. It specifies CASRQGLYNEQFF.

This chain joins TRBV15 and TRBJ2-3; a possible D gene is TRBD2 (7 bases). The germline V and J ends were trimmed by 0 bases and 5 bases, with 9 bases remaining between them. The CDR3 is 14 residues long. Looked up from germline, CDR1 is LNHNV and CDR2 is YYDKDF (reference sequence). In DNA form, the CDR3 reads TGTGCCACCAGCAGAGAAGGGGGGGGAGATACGCAGTATTTT. It specifies CATSREGGGDTQYF.

V is TRBV9 and J is TRBJ2-1; a possible D gene is TRBD2 (5 bases). This CDR3 region has 16 residues. Germline lookup yields CDR1 SGDLS and CDR2 YYNGEE. Trimming shortened V by 0 bases and J by 6 bases, and 16 bases separated the two germline ends. This CDR3 is CASSVVRTASGNEQFF. DNA for the CDR3: TGTGCCAGCAGCGTAGTGCGGACTGCCTCTGGCAATGAGCAGTTCTTC.

As concerns this clone: The sample has other DNA sequences that encode this CDR3 too. The chain recombines TRBV18 with TRBJ1-1; D might be TRBD1 (5 bases). Between the trimmed V and J ends, which lost 3 bases and 1 base, there was a span of 9 bases. The CDR3 contains 14 residues. CDR1 is KGHSH and CDR2 is LQKENI in the germline V gene. CDR3 nucleotides: TGTGCCAGCTCACCGCCGGGGGGGAACACTGAAGCTTTCTTT. This codes for CASSPPGGNTEAFF.